This TCR beta chain came from a study of PD-L1 blockade in urothelial cancer. Study-level information: Men with urothelial cancer arising in the bladder made up most of the 29 patients.

PCRs were each spiked with synthetic TCR analog templates. Libraries were prepared by immunoSEQ multiplex PCR; TCRdb keeps only in-frame clonotypes and omits some of them. The table has approximately 37,000 clones, around 82% seen once. This TCR came from a man in his 60s with urothelial cancer. The sequences come from PBMCs, collected around atezolizumab (anti-PD-L1) treatment.

The CDR3 nucleotides read TGTGCCACCAGCAGAGTGGGGCCCTACGAGCAGTACTTC. It specifies CATSRVGPYEQYF. V gene TRBV15 combines with J gene TRBJ2-7, with D tentatively TRBD1 (5 bases). CDR3 length: 13 residues. V lost 1 base to trimming and J lost 2 bases, with 6 bases between them. Germline assignment: CDR1 LNHNV and CDR2 YYDKDF (reference sequence).